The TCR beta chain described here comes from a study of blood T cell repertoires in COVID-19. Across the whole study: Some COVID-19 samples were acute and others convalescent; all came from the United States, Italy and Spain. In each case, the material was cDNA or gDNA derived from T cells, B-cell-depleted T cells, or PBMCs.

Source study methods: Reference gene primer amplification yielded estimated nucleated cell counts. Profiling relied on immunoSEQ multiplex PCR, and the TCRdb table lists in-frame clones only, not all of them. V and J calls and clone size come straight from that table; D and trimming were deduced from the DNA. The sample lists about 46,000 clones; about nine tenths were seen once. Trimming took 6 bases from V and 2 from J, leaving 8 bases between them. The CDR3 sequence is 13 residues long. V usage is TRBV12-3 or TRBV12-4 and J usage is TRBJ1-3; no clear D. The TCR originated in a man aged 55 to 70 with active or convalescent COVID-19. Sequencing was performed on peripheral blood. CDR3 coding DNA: TGTGCCAGCAGCTGGAGTACTGGAAACACCATATATTTT. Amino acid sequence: CASSWSTGNTIYF.